The 2 T cell receptor beta chains given below trace back to one sample, sequenced in a study of long-term antiretroviral therapy in people with HIV. Researchers report immunoSEQ v3.0 was run at survey level. Profiling relied on immunoSEQ multiplex PCR, and the TCRdb table lists in-frame clones only, not all of them. The data show fewer than 30,000 clones, with roughly 80% seen just once and 5.6% held by the top ten. The specimen comprised unsorted PBMCs, sampled 0.7 years before starting antiretroviral therapy. Every receptor here comes from a man aged 25-40 years with HIV.

The genes are TRBV27 and TRBJ2-1; unclear D gene. Germline CDR1 reads MNHEY; CDR2 reads SMNVEV (reference sequence). V was clipped by 6 bases and J by 9 bases, with 15 bases between them. The CDR3 is 13 amino acids. The CDR3 is CASSKAGPGEQFF. CDR3 sequence (DNA): TGTGCCAGCAGCAAAGCAGGTCCTGGTGAGCAGTTCTTC.

The chain has TRBV2 and TRBJ2-1, with a possible D match to TRBD1 (5 bases). Trimming shortened V by 11 bases and J by 6 bases, and 20 bases separated the two germline ends. The CDR3 is 14 residues long. Germline lookup yields CDR1 SNHLY and CDR2 FYNNEI. CDR3 region: CADTEGALSNEQFF. CDR3 DNA sequence: TGTGCCGATACCGAAGGGGCTCTTAGCAATGAGCAGTTCTTC.